The rows below give T cell receptor beta chains drawn from one sample of a study of human T cells and chemical hapten exposure. One entry per CDR3 protein, called by TCRdb with MiXCR from the RACE reads. The sample carries tens of thousands of distinct CDR3 sequences, 6.6% recorded once. The sample was whole blood, taken in connection with sensitization to the hapten diphenylcyclopropenone (DPC). The receptors shown here come from a woman in her twenties or thirties with alopecia areata. Some clones in this sample may be carry-over from other donors' samples. CDR3s include the opening cysteine and the closing phenylalanine or tryptophan. The D gene is left open where the match is weak. The size field is filled for only some rows; it gives once, few, many or a size class.

>TRBD1|TRBV30|TRBJ2-3|many
CAWSLRGGRGTQYF
TGTGCCTGGAGTCTTCGAGGGGGCCGAGGTACGCAGTATTTT
>TRBD1|TRBV10-2|TRBJ2-7|many
CASRGDRGSYEQYF
TGCGCCAGCAGAGGGGACAGGGGGTCCTACGAGCAGTACTTC
>TRBD2|TRBV20-1|TRBJ2-5|many
CSAYLAGGGETQYF
TGCAGTGCTTATCTAGCGGGGGGAGGGGAGACCCAGTACTTC
>NA|TRBV6-4|TRBJ1-1|many
CASSRDTNTEAFF
TGTGCCAGCAGCCGGGACACGAACACTGAAGCTTTCTTT
>TRBD1|TRBV18|TRBJ1-1|many
CASSPQTGQEGEAFF
TGTGCCAGCTCACCTCAGACAGGGCAAGAGGGAGAAGCTTTCTTT
>NA|TRBV5-6|TRBJ1-2|NA
CASSFRGAGYGYTF
TGTGCCAGCAGCTTTCGGGGCGCCGGCTATGGCTACACCTTC
>NA|TRBV7-8|TRBJ2-4|many
CASSLAGNIQYF
TGTGCCAGCAGCTTAGCGGGGAACATTCAGTACTTC
>NA|TRBV29-1|TRBJ1-1|many
CSVEAVGGRRNTEAFF
TGCAGCGTTGAAGCTGTGGGCGGGAGGCGGAACACTGAAGCTTTCTTT
>NA|TRBV12-3/TRBV12-4|TRBJ2-1|many
CASSLAREYNEQFF
TGTGCCAGCAGTTTAGCGCGAGAGTACAATGAGCAGTTCTTC
>NA|TRBV7-2|TRBJ1-1|few
CASSPDSYTEAFF
TGTGCCAGCAGCCCTGACAGCTACACTGAAGCTTTCTTT
>NA|TRBV18|TRBJ1-1|many
CASSPPTGNTEAFF
TGTGCCAGCTCACCACCTACAGGGAACACTGAAGCTTTCTTT
>TRBD1|TRBV10-3|TRBJ2-1|many
CAISDAGTGVMDEQFF
TGTGCCATCAGTGATGCCGGGACAGGGGTCATGGATGAGCAGTTCTTC
>NA|TRBV6-5|TRBJ2-3|NA
CASSYSINWGTGDTQYF
TGTGCCAGCAGTTACTCGATTAACTGGGGCACTGGGGATACGCAGTATTTT
>TRBD1|TRBV9|TRBJ1-3|NA
CASSAGTDGNTIYF
TGTGCCAGCAGCGCCGGGACAGACGGAAACACCATATATTTT
>NA|TRBV18|TRBJ1-2|many
CASSPDGSYGYTF
TGTGCCAGCTCACCCGACGGAAGCTATGGCTACACCTTC
>TRBD2|TRBV20-1|TRBJ2-1|few
CSASGLAGGPYEQFF
TGCAGTGCTAGCGGTCTAGCGGGGGGGCCATATGAGCAGTTCTTC
>NA|TRBV29-1|TRBJ2-1|many
CSVLGGAYADEQFF
TGCAGCGTGTTAGGGGGGGCTTATGCGGATGAGCAGTTCTTC
>NA|TRBV5-1|TRBJ2-7|NA
CASSLGVGERQYF
TGCGCCAGCAGCTTGGGGGTCGGGGAGAGGCAGTACTTC
>NA|TRBV5-1|TRBJ2-3|NA
CASSSQLAGTPGDTQYF
TGCGCCAGCAGCTCCCAGTTAGCCGGGACCCCCGGAGATACGCAGTATTTT
>NA|TRBV20-1|TRBJ2-3|many
CSALGGVGGADTQYF
TGCAGTGCTTTGGGGGGAGTCGGCGGCGCAGATACGCAGTATTTT
>NA|TRBV20-1|TRBJ1-2|few
CSARAATGWYGYTF
TGCAGTGCTAGAGCCGCCACAGGGTGGTATGGCTACACCTTC
>NA|TRBV6-5|TRBJ2-6|many
CASSPGRTSGANVLTF
TGTGCCAGCAGTCCGGGACGGACTTCTGGGGCCAACGTCCTGACTTTC
>NA|TRBV19|TRBJ2-5|NA
CASSWAGYQETQYF
TGTGCCAGTAGTTGGGCGGGGTACCAAGAGACCCAGTACTTC
>TRBD1|TRBV7-2|TRBJ2-3|few
CASSSGQGAFTDTQYF
TGTGCCAGCAGCTCGGGACAGGGGGCCTTCACAGATACGCAGTATTTT
>NA|TRBV5-1|TRBJ1-6|many
CASSKDKAPSPLHF
TGCGCCAGCAGCAAGGACAAGGCCCCTTCACCCCTCCACTTT
>TRBD1|TRBV7-3|TRBJ2-3|many
CASSFFGQGVSTDTQYF
TGTGCCAGCAGCTTTTTCGGACAGGGGGTTAGCACAGATACGCAGTATTTT
>NA|TRBV7-2|TRBJ1-2|few
CASSLNGYYGYTF
TGTGCCAGCAGCTTAAACGGCTACTATGGCTACACCTTC
>NA|TRBV12-5|TRBJ1-2|many
CASGPLSGLYGYTF
TGTGCTAGTGGACCCCTTTCAGGGCTCTATGGCTACACCTTC
>NA|TRBV5-4|TRBJ1-1|NA
CASSLLSGRWNTEAFF
TGTGCCAGCAGCTTGCTTTCTGGGCGCTGGAACACTGAAGCTTTCTTT
>NA|TRBV3-1|TRBJ1-4|NA
CASSQGAGNEKLFF
TGTGCCAGCAGCCAAGGGGCAGGTAATGAAAAACTGTTTTTT
>NA|TRBV12-3/TRBV12-4|TRBJ2-3|many
CASRRHRDTQYF
TGTGCCAGCAGAAGACATAGAGATACGCAGTATTTT
>NA|TRBV12-3/TRBV12-4|TRBJ1-1|NA
CASSLTGSLPDTEAFF
TGTGCCAGCAGTTTAACCGGGTCCCTTCCTGACACTGAAGCTTTCTTT
>TRBD1|TRBV5-6|TRBJ2-7|many
CASSWEFGTAVSYEQYF
TGTGCCAGCAGCTGGGAGTTCGGGACAGCGGTCTCCTACGAGCAGTACTTC
>TRBD1|TRBV12-3/TRBV12-4|TRBJ1-2|few
CASSDGTGNGYTF
TGTGCCAGCAGTGATGGGACAGGGAATGGCTACACCTTC
>NA|TRBV15|TRBJ1-3|many
CATSRDAGVDTIYF
TGTGCCACCAGCAGAGATGCCGGGGTTGACACCATATATTTT
>TRBD1|TRBV12-5|TRBJ1-1|many
CASITTGDTEAFF
TGTGCTAGTATTACTACAGGGGACACTGAAGCTTTCTTT
>NA|TRBV6-2/TRBV6-3|TRBJ1-5|many
CASAWVSNQPQHF
TGTGCCAGCGCGTGGGTCTCAAATCAGCCCCAGCATTTT
>TRBD1|TRBV5-1|TRBJ1-1|NA
CASSFQGAGNTEAFF
TGCGCCAGCAGCTTTCAGGGGGCAGGAAACACTGAAGCTTTCTTT
>NA|TRBV5-8|TRBJ2-2|NA
CASTSGNTGELFF
TGTGCCAGTACAAGCGGGAACACCGGGGAGCTGTTTTTT
>TRBD1|TRBV7-9|TRBJ1-5|many
CASSGTGVQPQHF
TGTGCCAGCAGCGGGACAGGGGTACAGCCCCAGCATTTT
>NA|TRBV7-3|TRBJ1-1|many
CASSLGVGYTEAFF
TGTGCCAGCAGCTTGGGGGTAGGGTACACTGAAGCTTTCTTT
>NA|TRBV6-5|TRBJ2-4|few
CASSNRALAKNIQYF
TGTGCCAGCAGCAACAGGGCCCTAGCCAAAAACATTCAGTACTTC
>TRBD1|TRBV12-3/TRBV12-4|TRBJ2-3|many
CASRNRQGTTDTQYF
TGTGCCAGCAGGAACAGACAGGGAACCACAGATACGCAGTATTTT
>TRBD2|TRBV7-3|TRBJ2-5|many
CASSLLAGTRETQYF
TGTGCCAGCAGCTTACTAGCGGGGACCCGAGAGACCCAGTACTTC
>NA|TRBV7-7|TRBJ2-5|many
CASSLQGVDQETQYF
TGTGCTAGCAGCTTACAGGGTGTCGACCAAGAGACCCAGTACTTC
>TRBD2|TRBV12-3/TRBV12-4|TRBJ2-7|many
CASSRLAGSYEQYF
TGTGCCAGCAGTCGACTAGCGGGGTCCTACGAGCAGTACTTC
>NA|TRBV2|TRBJ1-5|NA
CASSEARRDQPQHF
TGTGCCAGCAGTGAAGCCCGGAGAGATCAGCCCCAGCATTTT
>NA|TRBV12-3/TRBV12-4|TRBJ2-7|few
CASSFSGQGGYEQYF
TGTGCCAGCAGTTTCTCTGGTCAGGGGGGATACGAGCAGTACTTC
>TRBD1|TRBV5-4|TRBJ1-2|few
CASSLQGADGYTF
TGTGCCAGCAGCTTGCAGGGGGCGGACGGCTACACCTTC
>NA|TRBV10-3|TRBJ1-1|NA
CAISGSGRAGRTYTEAFF
TGTGCCATCAGTGGGAGTGGGCGGGCAGGGAGAACGTACACTGAAGCTTTCTTT
>TRBD1|TRBV5-1|TRBJ1-2|few
CASSPPGQGRSGYTF
TGCGCCAGCAGCCCACCGGGACAGGGTAGAAGTGGCTACACCTTC
>NA|TRBV12-3/TRBV12-4|TRBJ2-7|few
CASSFYRYEQYF
TGTGCCAGCAGTTTTTATCGATACGAGCAGTACTTC